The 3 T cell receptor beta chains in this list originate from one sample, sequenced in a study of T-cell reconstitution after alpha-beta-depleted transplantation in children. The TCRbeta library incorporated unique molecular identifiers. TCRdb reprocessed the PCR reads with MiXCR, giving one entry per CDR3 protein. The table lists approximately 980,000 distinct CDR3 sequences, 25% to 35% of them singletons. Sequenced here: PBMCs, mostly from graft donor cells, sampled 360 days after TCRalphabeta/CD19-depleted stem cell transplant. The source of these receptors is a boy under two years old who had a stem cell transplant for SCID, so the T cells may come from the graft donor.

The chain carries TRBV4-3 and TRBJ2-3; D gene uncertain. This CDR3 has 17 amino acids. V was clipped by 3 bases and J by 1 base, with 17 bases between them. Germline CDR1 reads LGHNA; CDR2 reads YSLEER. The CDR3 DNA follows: TGCGCCAGCAGCCACCCCTTGCCCAAGGAGCGCACAGATACGCAGTATTTT. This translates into CASSHPLPKERTDTQYF.

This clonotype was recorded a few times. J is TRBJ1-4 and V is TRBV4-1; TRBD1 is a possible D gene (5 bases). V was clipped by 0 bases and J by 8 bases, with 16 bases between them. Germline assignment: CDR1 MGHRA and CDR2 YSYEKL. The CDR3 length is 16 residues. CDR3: CASSQDSRGTNEKLFF. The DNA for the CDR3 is TGCGCCAGCAGCCAAGATTCCCGGGGCACCAACGAAAAACTGTTTTTT.

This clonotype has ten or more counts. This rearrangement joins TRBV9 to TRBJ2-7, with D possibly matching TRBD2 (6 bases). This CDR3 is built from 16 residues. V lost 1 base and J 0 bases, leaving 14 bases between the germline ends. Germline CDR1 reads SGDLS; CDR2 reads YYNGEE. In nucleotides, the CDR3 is TGTGCCAGCAGCGTAACGCCCCAGGGACTCTCCTACGAGCAGTACTTC. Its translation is CASSVTPQGLSYEQYF.